Listed below are T cell receptor beta chains from one sample, sequenced in a study of glioma-infiltrating T cells. In TCRdb, the multiplex PCR reads were re-called with MiXCR into one record per CDR3 protein. This sample yields about 140,000 distinct CDR3 sequences, of which about two fifths are seen a single time; 15% to 25% belongs to the top ten. The sequenced material came from glioma tissue, nonneoplastic brain tissue, or PBMCs (not recorded which). The origin of the receptors is a human donor with low-grade glioma or glioblastoma, undergoing nonglioma brain surgery, or in good health (not recorded which). Each CDR3 is given with its conserved first and last residue. Each record gives: V gene, J gene, D gene, clone size, CDR3 DNA, CDR3 protein. A D gene is named only where the DNA matches it firmly. A row's size may be missing; if present it is once, few, many or a size class.

V: TRBV24-1
J: TRBJ2-7
D: TRBD1
size: -
DNA: TGTGCCACCAGTGAACAGACAGGGGAGAAGTACGAGCAGTACTTC
CDR3: CATSEQTGEKYEQYF

V: TRBV5-1
J: TRBJ2-1
D: -
size: -
DNA: TGCGCCAGCGGACAGATAGGGCACAATGAGCAGTTCTTC
CDR3: CASGQIGHNEQFF

V: TRBV6-5
J: TRBJ2-7
D: TRBD2
size: -
DNA: TGTGCCAGCAGTTTCGGGACTAGCGGGGGTGACTACGAGCAGTACTTC
CDR3: CASSFGTSGGDYEQYF

V: TRBV28
J: TRBJ2-5
D: TRBD1
size: few
DNA: TGTGCCAGCAGGTCCCGGGACAGATCCCCGGAGACCCAGTACTTC
CDR3: CASRSRDRSPETQYF

V: TRBV27
J: TRBJ2-2
D: -
size: few
DNA: TGTGCCAGCAGTTTATCGAGGCAGCCGAACACCGGGGAGCTGTTTTTT
CDR3: CASSLSRQPNTGELFF

V: TRBV20-1
J: TRBJ2-5
D: TRBD2
size: few
DNA: TGCAGTGCTAGACCTCTAGCGGGACTACAAGAGACCCAGTACTTC
CDR3: CSARPLAGLQETQYF

V: TRBV7-3
J: TRBJ2-5
D: -
size: -
DNA: TGTGCCAGCAGCTTAACTCCCCCAGAGACCCAGTACTTC
CDR3: CASSLTPPETQYF

V: TRBV7-9
J: TRBJ2-7
D: -
size: -
DNA: TGTGCCTCTCGGGGCGACGCCGATGAGCAGTACTTC
CDR3: CASRGDADEQYF

V: TRBV7-9
J: TRBJ1-2
D: TRBD1
size: -
DNA: TGTGCCAGCAGCACGGGACAGGGGGATGGCTACACCTTC
CDR3: CASSTGQGDGYTF

V: TRBV7-2
J: TRBJ2-5
D: -
size: -
DNA: TGTGCCAGCAGCTTAGATGTGGGTGCGGAGACCCAGTACTTC
CDR3: CASSLDVGAETQYF

V: TRBV15
J: TRBJ1-2
D: TRBD1
size: once
DNA: TGTGCCACCAGCAGAGATCGGACAGGGGGTGGCTACACCTTC
CDR3: CATSRDRTGGGYTF

V: TRBV29-1
J: TRBJ2-1
D: TRBD2
size: -
DNA: TGCAGCGTTGAGGCGACTAGCGGGAATGAGCAGTTCTTC
CDR3: CSVEATSGNEQFF

V: TRBV6-1
J: TRBJ2-1
D: TRBD2
size: few
DNA: TGTGCCAGCAGTGGACTAGCGGGGGGCTCCTACAATGAGCAGTTCTTC
CDR3: CASSGLAGGSYNEQFF

V: TRBV6-1
J: TRBJ1-3
D: -
size: once
DNA: TGTGCCACCAGTTCCCCCTCCTCTGGAAACACCATATATTTT
CDR3: CATSSPSSGNTIYF

V: TRBV25-1
J: TRBJ2-3
D: TRBD1
size: many
DNA: TGTGCCAGCAGTAAGACAGGGAATCTTGATACGCAGTATTTT
CDR3: CASSKTGNLDTQYF

V: TRBV7-2
J: TRBJ2-2
D: -
size: -
DNA: TGCGCCAGCAGCCCCGGACAGATAGACACCGGGGAGCTGTTTTTT
CDR3: CASSPGQIDTGELFF

V: TRBV7-2
J: TRBJ2-1
D: TRBD2
size: -
DNA: TGTGCCAGCAGCGTAGTGGGGACTAGGGGCCAAAATGAGCAGTTCTTC
CDR3: CASSVVGTRGQNEQFF

V: TRBV29-1
J: TRBJ2-3
D: TRBD2
size: -
DNA: TGCAGCGTTGAAGATGCGAGCGGGAGACGCGCAGATACGCAGTATTTT
CDR3: CSVEDASGRRADTQYF

V: TRBV6-1
J: TRBJ2-5
D: TRBD2
size: -
DNA: TGTGCCAGCAGTTCTCCTAGCGGGGGCCCCTGGTACTTC
CDR3: CASSSPSGGPWYF

V: TRBV5-1
J: TRBJ2-5
D: -
size: -
DNA: TGCGCCAGCAGCTTGGGGCTCTATCAAGAGACCCAGTACTTC
CDR3: CASSLGLYQETQYF

V: TRBV6-2/TRBV6-3
J: TRBJ2-7
D: -
size: -
DNA: TGTGCCAGCAGTTTTTCGGATGCCTACGAGCAGTACTTC
CDR3: CASSFSDAYEQYF

V: TRBV20-1
J: TRBJ1-2
D: -
size: few
DNA: TGCAGTGCTAGAGAGGGCAGGGAGGCGGAAGGCTACACCTTC
CDR3: CSAREGREAEGYTF